The TCR beta chain described here comes from a study of cytomegalovirus exposure and HLA in healthy donors. General study findings and limits: Only CMV serostatus was available as immune exposure information. The authors considered a cluster of highly shared sequence variants likely to be a sequencing artifact.

The germline V and J ends were trimmed by 0 bases and 2 bases, with 12 bases remaining between them. The germline V gene encodes CDR1 SGHRS and CDR2 YFSETQ. The CDR3 spans 15 residues. PCR involved 60 Vbeta and 13 Jbeta primers. Assay: immunoSEQ multiplex PCR; the TCRdb copy retains only in-frame clones and omits some. The table shows 230,000 or so clones, with nearly 95% occurring only once. A word on this clone: Its antigen is still unknown.

The V gene is TRBV5-1, the J gene TRBJ2-7, with D tentatively TRBD2 (7 bases). This TCR came from a girl aged 2-10 years in good health and CMV-seronegative. The material sequenced was PBMCs. In DNA, the CDR3 is TGCGCCAGCAGCTTGGCGGGGGGCTGGGCCTACGAGCAGTACTTC. Protein sequence: CASSLAGGWAYEQYF.